Sequencing of this TCR beta chain was carried out in a study of T cells after yellow fever vaccination. Researchers made TCR cDNA using 5'RACE template switching, and this step added a universal primer site and UMIs. Using its own MiXCR run on the 5' RACE reads, TCRdb lists one record per CDR3 protein. The sample includes some 400,000 distinct CDR3 sequences, roughly a sixth of them seen just once. Study results and caveats: Highly abundant clonotypes carried over from the bulk population could end up in FACS-sorted repertoires as contaminants. Relatively few clonotypes were ones that appeared in both CD4 and CD8 compartments.

This clonotype was seen only a few times. Its antigen is unidentified. V was trimmed by 7 bases and J by 6 bases, leaving 10 bases between them. Germline V gives CDR1 WSHSY, CDR2 SAAADI. This CDR3 is 12 amino acids long. This specimen consisted of PBMCs, obtained before the yellow fever booster vaccination. This clonotype originated in a man aged 18 to 29 who received the YFV17D yellow fever vaccine. V usage is TRBV10-2 and J usage is TRBJ2-1, with D tentatively TRBD2 (6 bases). The DNA of the CDR3 is TGCGCCAGCAACGGCGGGGTCAATGAGCAGTTCTTC. Translated, it gives CASNGGVNEQFF.